The rows below give T cell receptor beta chains drawn from one sample of a study of T cell repertoires in cytomegalovirus infection. TCRdb ran MiXCR on the reads and lists one entry per CDR3 protein. Among about half a million distinct CDR3 sequences, 40% to 50% were seen once, and the ten largest hold 43%. No antigens are known for them. The sample in question was cultured PBMCs, obtained from culture after CMV antigen stimulation. These receptors were taken from a human donor in good health (CMV status not recorded). Some clones in this sample may be carry-over from other donors' samples. Both conserved end residues are part of each CDR3. The D gene is left open where the match is weak. Clone sizes are given selectively: once, few, many, or a class where the clone is expanded.

D gene	clone size	V gene	J gene	CDR3 DNA	CDR3 protein
.	few	TRBV7-6	TRBJ2-7	TGTGCCAGCAGCCCGGAGGCGTCTTCTGTCTCCTACGAGCAGTACTTC	CASSPEASSVSYEQYF
.	few	TRBV7-2	TRBJ1-1	TGTGCTAGCAGCTCGACGGGCGCGGCCCACACTGAAGCTTTCTTT	CASSSTGAAHTEAFF
TRBD2	few	TRBV7-2	TRBJ2-3	TGTGCCAGCAGCTTAATCTTAAGTCTAGCGGGAGGCCCCGGAGATACGCAGTATTTT	CASSLILSLAGGPGDTQYF
.	few	TRBV7-2	TRBJ1-1	TGTGCCAGCAGCCCCGACAGGACTGAAGCTTTCTTT	CASSPDRTEAFF
TRBD1	few	TRBV6-5	TRBJ2-5	TGTGCCAGCAGTTTCACTGCCGGACAGGGGAAAGAGACCCAGTACTTC	CASSFTAGQGKETQYF
.	.	TRBV7-6	TRBJ2-3	TGTGCCAGCAGCTTATCCGCCGATAGGGATACGCAGTATTTT	CASSLSADRDTQYF
.	.	TRBV7-2	TRBJ2-2	TGTGCCAGCAGTATAGACTTCTCCGGGGAGCTGTTTTTT	CASSIDFSGELFF
.	.	TRBV20-1	TRBJ2-1	TGCAGTGCTACCCCAAGGTGGGGTGAGCAGTTCTTC	CSATPRWGEQFF
.	few	TRBV7-8	TRBJ1-4	TGTGCCAGCAGCTTAGCTAGGGGTTTATCTAATGAAAAACTGTTTTTT	CASSLARGLSNEKLFF
.	.	TRBV7-8	TRBJ1-2	TGTGCCAGCAGCCCCAGTGGGCGGGGGTATGGCTACACCTTC	CASSPSGRGYGYTF
TRBD1	once	TRBV20-1	TRBJ1-5	TGCAGTGCTGGCCGACAGGGTAGCAATCAGCCCCAGCATTTT	CSAGRQGSNQPQHF
.	.	TRBV3-1	TRBJ2-2	TGTGCCAGCGGGGACGGGGAGCTGTTTTTT	CASGDGELFF
TRBD1	.	TRBV7-8	TRBJ2-5	TGTGCCAGCAGCCCACGGACAGGCCGGGGGACCCAGTACTTC	CASSPRTGRGTQYF
.	few	TRBV6-1	TRBJ1-3	TGTGCCAGCATACAACCAGGGTACCTCTCTGGAAACACCATATATTTT	CASIQPGYLSGNTIYF
.	many	TRBV7-2	TRBJ2-2	TGTGCCAGCAGCTCCCCTTCTGGCGCCCACACCGGGGAGCTGTTTTTT	CASSSPSGAHTGELFF
TRBD2	.	TRBV11-2	TRBJ2-1	TGTGCCAGCAGCTCGGTAGCGGGAGCTGGCAATGAGCAGTTCTTC	CASSSVAGAGNEQFF
.	.	TRBV2	TRBJ2-7	TGTGCCAGCAGTGAATGGTGGGGGGCCGAGCAGTACTTC	CASSEWWGAEQYF
.	.	TRBV15	TRBJ1-4	TGTGCCACCAGCAGAGATCCTCCTGTTACAGGGTTGCAAGCTAATGAAAAACTGTTTTTT	CATSRDPPVTGLQANEKLFF
.	few	TRBV7-2	TRBJ2-5	TGTGCCAGCAGGGAGGGGGGCAGGGAGACCCAGTACTTC	CASREGGRETQYF
.	once	TRBV5-4	TRBJ2-2	TGTGCCAGCAGCTCTATCCCCGGGGAGCTGTTTTTT	CASSSIPGELFF
.	.	TRBV20-1	TRBJ2-5	TGCAGTGCTAGGTCTGGGGGCTTTGAGACCCAGTACTTC	CSARSGGFETQYF
.	.	TRBV7-6	TRBJ2-1	TGTGCCAGCAGCCTTAGCCGGGGTGTTGATAGTGAGCAGTTCTTC	CASSLSRGVDSEQFF
.	.	TRBV6-2/TRBV6-3	TRBJ2-5	TGTGCCAGCAGTTTCGCCCGGGGGACAACCGAGGAGACCCAGTACTTC	CASSFARGTTEETQYF
TRBD2	.	TRBV11-2	TRBJ2-1	TGTGCCAGCAGCCGGACTAGGGGACCGCCCGACGATGAGCAGTTCTTC	CASSRTRGPPDDEQFF
TRBD2	many	TRBV7-6	TRBJ2-1	TGTGCCAGCAGCCCCCAGGGACTAGCGGGACTAGAGCAGTTCTTC	CASSPQGLAGLEQFF
.	few	TRBV7-2	TRBJ2-3	TGTGCCAGCAGCTTAGAGGTGTCAGATACGCAGTATTTT	CASSLEVSDTQYF
TRBD2	.	TRBV12-3/TRBV12-4	TRBJ2-7	TGTGCCAGCAGTTTCGGGACTAGCGGGAGTCTCGCGGCATACGAGCAGTACTTC	CASSFGTSGSLAAYEQYF
.	.	TRBV4-1	TRBJ1-2	TGCGCCAGCAGCCAAACCGGACGTAACTATGGCTACACCTTC	CASSQTGRNYGYTF
.	few	TRBV12-3/TRBV12-4	TRBJ1-3	TGTGCCAGCAGTTTCCCTGGAAACACCATATATTTT	CASSFPGNTIYF
.	.	TRBV4-2	TRBJ1-1	TGTGCCAGCGCCCATACGGACGGCACTGAAGCTTTCTTT	CASAHTDGTEAFF
.	.	TRBV20-1	TRBJ2-2	TGCAGTGCGCCGGGTGGGTCCGGAAACGGGGAGCTGTTTTTT	CSAPGGSGNGELFF
.	.	TRBV10-3	TRBJ1-1	TGTGCCATCAGAGATCAGGAGGTCAGCACTGAAGCTTTCTTT	CAIRDQEVSTEAFF
.	.	TRBV19	TRBJ2-2	TGTGCCAGTAGTGACTTCGGCCCTCCGGGGACCGGGGAGCTGTTTTTT	CASSDFGPPGTGELFF
.	.	TRBV7-6	TRBJ2-7	TGTGCCAGCAGCTTAGGTCTGGATACCTACGAGCAGTACTTC	CASSLGLDTYEQYF
.	.	TRBV20-1	TRBJ1-2	TGCAGTGCTATATCCCCGTCGGACGGCTACACCTTC	CSAISPSDGYTF
.	.	TRBV14	TRBJ2-3	TGTGCCAGCAGCCAAGGAGTAGCGACGCAGTATTTT	CASSQGVATQYF
.	.	TRBV12-3/TRBV12-4	TRBJ1-1	TGTGCCAGCAGGCCCCGCGAACGGTTGAACACTGAAGCTTTCTTT	CASRPRERLNTEAFF
.	.	TRBV11-2	TRBJ2-2	TGTGCCAGCAGCCCGGGGACTTCCACCGGGGAGCTGTTTTTT	CASSPGTSTGELFF
TRBD1	few	TRBV29-1	TRBJ2-7	TGCAGCGCTGCGGACAGGGGGAAAGTCGAGCAGTACTTC	CSAADRGKVEQYF
.	many	TRBV7-2	TRBJ1-5	TGTGCCAGCAGCCCGGGCCGACAGACGCGACAGCCCCAGCATTTT	CASSPGRQTRQPQHF